The 18 T cell receptor beta chains below were found in one sample sequenced in a study of blood T cell repertoires in COVID-19. Data came from immunoSEQ multiplex PCR; TCRdb stores just in-frame clones and leaves some out. Counted here are 150,000 to 200,000 clones, roughly 80% occurring once; the ten biggest clones make up 5.6%. The material sequenced was PBMCs or T cells enriched from blood (not recorded which). The receptors come from a woman aged 35 to 49 with acute COVID-19.

This chain connects TRBV5-1 to TRBJ2-7; 9 bases agree with TRBD2. The germline gives CDR1 SGHRS, CDR2 YFSETQ. The CDR3 totals 14 residues. The trim removed 0 bases at V and 2 bases at J, leaving 0 bases unmatched. The CDR3 sequence is CASSLGTSAYEQYF. The CDR3 DNA is TGCGCCAGCAGCTTGGGGACTAGCGCCTACGAGCAGTACTTC.

The gene calls are TRBV30 and TRBJ1-2; 9 positions match TRBD1. The trim removed 0 bases at V and 3 bases at J, leaving 5 bases unmatched. The V gene's germline CDR1 is GTSNPN and CDR2 SVGIG (reference sequence). This CDR3 is 15 amino acids long. The CDR3 loop is CAWSVGTGPHYGYTF. The DNA for the CDR3 is TGTGCCTGGAGTGTAGGGACAGGGCCTCACTATGGCTACACCTTC. The full variable domain, with the rest looked up from reference TRBV30 and TRBJ1-2, is SQTIHQWPATLVQPVGSPLSLECTVEGTSNPNLYWYRQAAGRGLQLLFYSVGIGQISSEVPQNLSASRPQDRQFILSSKKLLLSDSGFYLCAWSVGTGPHYGYTFGSGTRLTVV.

On this clone: One junction end disagrees with the germline gene, perhaps due to a read error. This chain uses TRBV7-7 with TRBJ2-7, with TRBD2 identical over 13 bases. Germline CDR1 is SSHAT and CDR2 is FNYEAQ (reference sequence). This CDR3 is built from 15 residues. As DNA, the CDR3 is TGTGCTAGCAGCCCCGGGACTAGCGGGAACTACGAGCAGTACTTC. Amino acids: CASSPGTSGNYEQYF. The full variable domain, completed using reference TRBV7-7 and TRBJ2-7, is GAGVSQSPRYKVTKRGQDVTLRCDPISSHATLYWYQQALGQGPEFLTYFNYEAQPDKSGLPSDRFSAERPEGSISTLTIQRTEQRDSAMYRCASSPGTSGNYEQYFGPGTRLTVT.

The V gene is TRBV9, the J gene TRBJ1-1, with D possibly matching TRBD1 (6 bases). The CDR3 has 15 amino acids. CDR1 SGDLS and CDR2 YYNGEE come from the germline V gene. Trimming took off 0 bases at V and 7 bases at J, with 16 bases between the two ends. CDR3 DNA sequence: TGTGCCAGCAGCGTAGGAATTGTGGGCAGGGGTGAAGCTTTCTTT. This sequence encodes CASSVGIVGRGEAFF.

This clone appeared a few times. V gene TRBV7-2 combines with J gene TRBJ1-4; D is undetermined. Trimming pared 5 bases from V and 0 bases from J, leaving 10 bases between. The germline V gene has CDR1 SGHTA and CDR2 FQGNSA. The CDR3 covers 15 residues. This CDR3 reads CASSLHTATNEKLFF. In DNA, the CDR3 is TGTGCCAGCAGCCTGCACACAGCAACTAATGAAAAACTGTTTTTT.

The gene calls are TRBV18 and TRBJ1-1, with 7 positions matching TRBD1. CDR3 size: 15 residues. V lost 2 bases and J lost 5; bases outside the gene matches: 8. The germline gives CDR1 KGHSH, CDR2 LQKENI. CDR3 region: CASSPSGGSRTEAFF. DNA for the CDR3: TGTGCCAGCTCACCATCAGGGGGTAGTAGGACTGAAGCTTTCTTT. The full variable domain, completed using reference TRBV18 and TRBJ1-1, is NAGVMQNPRHLVRRRGQEARLRCSPMKGHSHVYWYRQLPEEGLKFMVYLQKENIIDESGMPKERFSAEFPKEGPSILRIQQVVRGDSAAYFCASSPSGGSRTEAFFGQGTRLTVV.

The chain employs TRBV6-5 and TRBJ2-2, with 9 bases matching TRBD1. The CDR3 has 15 residues. The germline V gene has CDR1 MNHEY and CDR2 SVGAGI. J was trimmed by 3 bases and V by 5 bases; bases with no gene match: 4. The CDR3 DNA follows: TGTGCCAGCAGTACAGGGGGCTATCACACCGGGGAGCTGTTTTTT. The encoded protein is CASSTGGYHTGELFF.

The chain uses TRBV28 and TRBJ1-1; the match to TRBD1 covers 10 bases. The germline V gene encodes CDR1 MDHEN and CDR2 SYDVKM. V was pared by 5 bases and J by 11 bases, with 5 bases of the junction left unmatched. The CDR3 length is 12 residues. The CDR3 DNA sequence: TGTGCCAGCAGTCTTAGACAGGGGGCGGCTTTCTTT. This codes for CASSLRQGAAFF.

The gene calls are TRBV18 and TRBJ1-5, with TRBD1 matching 8 bases. Unmatched junction bases numbered 5, after V lost 6 bases and J lost 7 bases. Germline V gene lookup returns CDR1 KGHSH and CDR2 LQKENI. The CDR3 totals 13 residues. CDR3 nucleotide sequence: TGTGCCAGCTCGCTCGACAGGGGCCAGCCCCAGCATTTT. Amino acids: CASSLDRGQPQHF.

This chain uses TRBV9 with TRBJ2-7; 10 positions agree with TRBD2. This CDR3 is 15 amino acids long. V trimming: 3 bases; J trimming: 6 bases; junction bases outside the gene matches: 9. Germline CDR1 and CDR2: SGDLS and YYNGEE. In nucleotides, the CDR3 is TGTGCCAGCAGCGCGGAGGTAGCGGGAGGAGGCGAGCAGTACTTC. Protein product: CASSAEVAGGGEQYF.

The genes are TRBV6-1 and TRBJ2-7, with 8 bases identical to TRBD1. The CDR3 runs 17 residues. V lost 4 bases and J lost 3; bases outside the gene matches: 14. Germline loops: CDR1 MNHNS, CDR2 SASEGT. Written as DNA, the CDR3 is TGTGCCAGCAGTGGGACTGGCAGTCCAGGGGGCGTCTACGAGCAGTACTTC. It is translated as CASSGTGSPGGVYEQYF.

This sequence joins TRBV18 and TRBJ2-4; possibly TRBD2 for D (5 bases). Trimming pared 3 bases from V and 7 bases from J, leaving 16 bases between. CDR3 length: 15 amino acids. Per germline, CDR1 KGHSH and CDR2 LQKENI. The CDR3 DNA reads as TGTGCCAGCTCACCGCTCCCCGGGTCGGGGAACATTCAGTACTTC. Amino acids: CASSPLPGSGNIQYF.

The chain uses TRBV9 and TRBJ1-2; TRBD1 aligns across 11 bases. The CDR3 is 16 amino acids. Germline CDR1 SGDLS, CDR2 YYNGEE. V lost 0 bases to trimming and J lost 7 bases; unmatched junction nucleotides: 8. The CDR3 coding sequence is TGTGCCAGCAGCGTAGGTTCTTCCGGGACAGGGGGTGGCTACACCTTC. This translates into CASSVGSSGTGGGYTF.

The CDR3 DNA is TGTGCCAGTAGTATGGGCGGAGGACCTGCCCTTCAAGAGACCCAGTACTTC. Its protein is CASSMGGGPALQETQYF. V is TRBV19 and J is TRBJ2-5, with D maybe TRBD2 (5 bases). The germline V and J ends were trimmed by 3 bases and 2 bases, with 19 bases remaining between them. CDR3 length equals 17 residues. In germline, CDR1 is LNHDA, CDR2 SQIVND (reference sequence).

This sequence joins TRBV30 and TRBJ2-7; 7 nucleotides match TRBD2. The CDR3 is 16 residues long. Germline V gene lookup returns CDR1 GTSNPN and CDR2 SVGIG (reference sequence). After removal of 3 bases from V and 4 bases from J, the junction contained 15 bases not matched to a gene. The CDR3 loop reads CAWSKMAGSGKYEQYF. The CDR3 DNA reads TGTGCCTGGAGCAAAATGGCGGGCAGCGGGAAGTACGAGCAGTACTTC.

The chain couples TRBV24-1 to TRBJ2-1, with unresolved D. Deletions cut 2 bases from V and 5 bases from J, with 12 bases between. This CDR3 is 15 amino acids long. CDR1 and CDR2 from the germline V gene are KGHDR and SFDVKD. Here the CDR3 reads CATSDSSLFNNEQFF. The CDR3 nucleotides are TGTGCCACCAGTGATTCTTCACTCTTTAACAATGAGCAGTTCTTC.

The CDR3 loop reads CTSRQGSSYEQYF. For the CDR3, the DNA is TGCACCAGCAGACAGGGTTCGTCCTACGAGCAGTACTTC. V is TRBV1 and J is TRBJ2-7; the DNA was not used to check the table's D call, TRBD1. TRBV1 is a documented pseudogene. The CDR3 sequence is 13 residues long.

The V call is TRBV7-3, the J call TRBJ2-1; 15 bases fit TRBD2. Germline V gene sequence: CDR1 SGHTA, CDR2 FQGTGA. V lost 5 bases and J lost 9; bases outside the gene matches: 8. The CDR3 length is 16 residues. The DNA for the CDR3 is TGTGCCAGCAGCCCCCAAGGACTAGCGGGAGGGGGTGAGCAGTTCTTC. This gives the protein CASSPQGLAGGGEQFF.